This T cell receptor (beta chain) was sequenced for a study of CD8 T cells in ankylosing spondylitis. Study-wide points: A TCR beta motif of several highly homologous variants seemed to mark ankylosing spondylitis blood.

Quantitative 5'-RACE was performed with molecular barcodes, and it yielded the TCR beta libraries. TCRdb analysed the 5' RACE reads with MiXCR anew, one entry per CDR3 protein. The data hold about 480,000 distinct CDR3 sequences, with about a sixth observed a single time. A few counts support this clonotype. What it binds is not known. The CDR3 is 15 amino acids. The V gene's germline CDR1 is MGHDK and CDR2 SYGVNS. V was trimmed by 3 bases and J by 4 bases, leaving 13 bases between them. The source of this sequence is a male donor with ankylosing spondylitis. The material sequenced was blood, either unsorted or a sorted T cell fraction (not recorded which). The chain couples TRBV25-1 to TRBJ2-4; D might be TRBD1 (5 bases). The CDR3 is CASSDQGTRKNIQYF. The CDR3, as DNA: TGTGCCAGCAGTGATCAGGGTACCCGAAAAAACATTCAGTACTTC. The full variable domain, its missing parts supplied by reference TRBV25-1 and TRBJ2-4, is EADIYQTPRYLVIGTGKKITLECSQTMGHDKMYWYQQDPGMELHLIHYSYGVNSTEKGDLSSESTVSRIRTEHFPLTLESARPSHTSQYLCASSDQGTRKNIQYFGAGTRLSVL.